This T cell receptor (beta chain) was sequenced in a study of blood T cell repertoires in COVID-19. About the research overall: Specimens from acute and convalescent COVID-19 originated in the United States, Italy and Spain. PBMCs, B-cell-depleted T cells, or T cells were the source of the cDNA or gDNA that made up the material.

The CDR3 totals 15 residues. V shed 4 bases and J 6 bases; nucleotides not matched to a gene: 8. Germline CDR1 is SGHDT and CDR2 is YYEEEE. The protocol was immunoSEQ multiplex PCR, while the TCRdb copy is restricted to in-frame clones and leaves out a portion. In the table there are 200,000 to 250,000 clones, roughly four fifths of which are singletons. The sequenced sample was peripheral blood. This clonotype originated in a woman between 40 and 50 years old with acute or convalescent COVID-19. The chain employs TRBV5-6 and TRBJ1-4; TRBD1 matches at 8 bases. The CDR3 DNA is TGTGCCAGCAGCCCGGCCGGACAGGGTGATGAAAAACTGTTTTTT. It codes for CASSPAGQGDEKLFF.